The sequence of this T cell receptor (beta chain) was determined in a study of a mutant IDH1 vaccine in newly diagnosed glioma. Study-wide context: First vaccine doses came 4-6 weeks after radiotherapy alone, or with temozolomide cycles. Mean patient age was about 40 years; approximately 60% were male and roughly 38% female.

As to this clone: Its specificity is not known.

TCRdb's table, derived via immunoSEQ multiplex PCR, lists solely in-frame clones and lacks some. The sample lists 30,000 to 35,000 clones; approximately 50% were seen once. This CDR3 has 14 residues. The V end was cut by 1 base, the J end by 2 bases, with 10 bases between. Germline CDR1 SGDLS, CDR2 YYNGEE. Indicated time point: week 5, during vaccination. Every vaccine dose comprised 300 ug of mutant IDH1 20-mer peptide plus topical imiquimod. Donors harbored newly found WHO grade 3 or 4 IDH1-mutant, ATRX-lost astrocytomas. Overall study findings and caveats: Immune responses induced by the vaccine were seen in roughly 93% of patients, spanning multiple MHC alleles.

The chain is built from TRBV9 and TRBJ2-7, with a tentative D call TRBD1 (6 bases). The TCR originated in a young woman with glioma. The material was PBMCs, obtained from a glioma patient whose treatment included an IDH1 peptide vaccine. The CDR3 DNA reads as TGTGCCAGCAGCGTACAGGGGAATACCTACGAGCAGTACTTC. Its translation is CASSVQGNTYEQYF.